The 8 T cell receptor beta chains below all came from one sample that was sequenced in a study of T cells in localized non-small cell lung cancer. Sequencing used immunoSEQ multiplex PCR; TCRdb keeps in-frame clones, though not all of them. The sample lists 70,000 to 75,000 clones, about four fifths occurring once. The sequenced sample was peripheral blood, obtained before any cancer treatment. Every receptor here comes from a female donor older than 55 with stage I lung adenocarcinoma.

This clone was recorded a few times. The V call is TRBV2, the J call TRBJ2-5, with 13 bases lining up with TRBD2. Germline V gene sequence: CDR1 SNHLY, CDR2 FYNNEI. J lost 5 bases, V lost 5 bases, and 5 bases had no gene match. This CDR3 region has 15 residues. The CDR3 DNA reads as TGTGCCAGCAGTACTAGCGGGGGGGCCGAGGAGACCCAGTACTTC. Amino acid sequence: CASSTSGGAEETQYF.

This rearrangement joins TRBV19 to TRBJ1-1; 7 bases map to TRBD1. With 6 bases clipped from V and 0 bases from J, the junction kept 4 bases outside the gene matches. CDR3 length: 14 amino acids. Germline lookup yields CDR1 LNHDA and CDR2 SQIVND (reference sequence). The CDR3 reads CASRLGQVNTEAFF. In DNA, the CDR3 is TGTGCCAGTAGACTAGGACAGGTGAACACTGAAGCTTTCTTT.

This clone has only a few counts. The chain is built from TRBV6-5 and TRBJ1-5; perhaps TRBD1 as D (6 bases). This CDR3 comprises 14 residues. Trimming stripped 2 bases from V and 7 bases from J, with 12 bases between. The germline V gene encodes CDR1 MNHEY and CDR2 SVGAGI. In nucleotides, the CDR3 is TGTGCCAGCAGTTACGGGGGGGCAGGGCAGCCCCAGCATTTT. As protein: CASSYGGAGQPQHF.

The chain links TRBV19 to TRBJ2-5; 11 positions agree with TRBD2. Germline CDR1 is LNHDA and CDR2 is SQIVND (reference sequence). This CDR3 has 16 residues. V shed 5 bases, J shed 2 bases, and the junction held 7 bases outside the gene matches. The DNA for the CDR3 is TGTGCCAGTAGTCCCCGACTAGCGGGGTTACAAGAGACCCAGTACTTC. Translating it yields CASSPRLAGLQETQYF. The entire variable domain, with the rest obtained from reference TRBV19 and TRBJ2-5, is as follows: DGGITQSPKYLFRKEGQNVTLSCEQNLNHDAMYWYRQDPGQGLRLIYYSQIVNDFQKGDIAEGYSVSREKKESFPLTVTSAQKNPTAFYLCASSPRLAGLQETQYFGPGTRLLVL.

V gene TRBV11-2 combines with J gene TRBJ2-2; tentative D call: TRBD2 (5 bases). The CDR3 has 15 residues. Germline V lookup: CDR1 SGHAT, CDR2 FQNNGV. Trimming cost V 4 bases and J 7 bases, with 16 bases left between them. The CDR3 sequence: CASSSPSRRGGELFF. The DNA for the CDR3 is TGTGCCAGCAGCTCTCCATCCCGACGGGGCGGGGAGCTGTTTTTT.

The V gene is TRBV18, the J gene TRBJ1-2; D remains ambiguous. Trimming cost V 2 bases and J 3 bases, with 10 bases left between them. The CDR3 contains 14 residues. The germline CDR1 and CDR2 sequences are KGHSH and LQKENI. CDR3 protein: CASSPSDGDYGYTF. Here the CDR3 DNA reads TGTGCCAGCTCACCATCCGACGGCGACTATGGCTACACCTTC.

This chain uses TRBV6-4 with TRBJ1-4; 9 bases fit TRBD1. Germline V CDR1 and CDR2: MRHNA, SNTAGT. V dropped 5 bases and J dropped 5; count of bases not matched to a gene: 3. This CDR3 has 14 amino acids. Here the CDR3 reads CASSTGGLNEKLFF. The CDR3 bases are TGTGCCAGCAGTACAGGGGGCTTGAATGAAAAACTGTTTTTT.

This sequence joins TRBV11-2 and TRBJ1-2; D is undetermined. Germline V gives CDR1 SGHAT, CDR2 FQNNGV. With 5 bases removed from V and 5 bases from J, the gap between germline ends came to 9 bases. The CDR3 is made up of 12 amino acids. Here the CDR3 reads CASSEQEYGYTF. CDR3 sequence (DNA): TGTGCCAGCAGCGAACAAGAATATGGCTACACCTTC.